A selection of T cell receptor beta chains follows, all from one sample in a study of T cells after yellow fever vaccination. TCRdb used MiXCR to reprocess the 5' RACE reads, holding one entry per CDR3 protein. The table has 500,000 to 650,000 distinct CDR3 sequences, 17% seen once. The specimen comprised PBMCs, sampled less than 6 days after the first yellow fever vaccination. Receptors were obtained from a young man who received the YFV17D yellow fever vaccine. CDR3s include the opening cysteine and the closing phenylalanine or tryptophan. A D gene is named only where the DNA matches it firmly. Expanded clones get a size class; other rows say once, few or many, or leave the size out.

D,size,V,J,DNA,CDR3
.,.,TRBV4-1,TRBJ2-1,TGCGCCAGCAGCCAAGAGTCATTACAGTTCTTC,CASSQESLQFF
TRBD2,few,TRBV20-1,TRBJ2-3,TGCAGTGCTCCCCGCGGGGGGGGGGTTCCTAGCACAGATACGCAGTATTTT,CSAPRGGGVPSTDTQYF
TRBD2,.,TRBV5-1,TRBJ2-7,TGCGCCAGCAGCTCTAGCGGCGTCTACGAGCAGTACTTC,CASSSSGVYEQYF
TRBD1,few,TRBV27,TRBJ2-5,TGTGCCAGCAGTTTAGGGACAGGGGGCGGGGGGACCCAGTACTTC,CASSLGTGGGGTQYF
.,few,TRBV9,TRBJ2-7,TGTGCCAGCAGCGGACGGTTCAGGAACGAGCAGTACTTC,CASSGRFRNEQYF
.,.,TRBV6-5,TRBJ1-5,TGTGCCAGCAGTTACTCGATGGAAAAGCCCCAGCATTTT,CASSYSMEKPQHF
.,few,TRBV7-9,TRBJ2-3,TGTGCCAGCAGCTTAGCGGGCGGGCCAATGGATACGCAGTATTTT,CASSLAGGPMDTQYF
TRBD1,few,TRBV4-3,TRBJ2-1,TGCGCCAGCAGCCAAGATTTGACAGGGGGTGAGCAGTTCTTC,CASSQDLTGGEQFF
.,.,TRBV19,TRBJ1-1,TGTGCCAGTAGTATAGGTATCGCGAACACTGAAGCTTTCTTT,CASSIGIANTEAFF
.,.,TRBV6-1,TRBJ2-1,TGTGCCAGCCACGAGGGGGCAACAGGGACTCGGGAGCAGTTCTTC,CASHEGATGTREQFF
.,many,TRBV4-3,TRBJ1-5,TGCGCCAGCAGCCACGGACTAGGGAATCAGCCCCAGCATTTT,CASSHGLGNQPQHF
.,.,TRBV7-8,TRBJ2-2,TGTGCCAGCAGATACGACAGGTCCCCCGGGGAGCTGTTTTTT,CASRYDRSPGELFF
TRBD1,few,TRBV7-2,TRBJ1-1,TGTGCCAGCAGCTTACAGGGGGCGAGATTCACTGAAGCTTTCTTT,CASSLQGARFTEAFF
TRBD2,.,TRBV6-1,TRBJ2-3,TGTGCCAGCAGTGAAACTAGCGGGGCGTCCACAGATACGCAGTATTTT,CASSETSGASTDTQYF
.,.,TRBV6-1,TRBJ1-3,TGTGCCAGCAGAGCCGACATCCGAAACCCCTACACCATATATTTT,CASRADIRNPYTIYF
.,.,TRBV2,TRBJ2-5,TGTGCCAGCAGTGTGGACTGGACCCAAGAGACCCAGTACTTC,CASSVDWTQETQYF
.,few,TRBV20-1,TRBJ2-3,TGCAGTGCTAGAGTAAGGAAAGACACAGATACGCAGTATTTT,CSARVRKDTDTQYF
.,.,TRBV12-3/TRBV12-4,TRBJ2-6,TGTGCCAGCAGCAGTACGGGCGGCTCTGGGGCCAACGTCCTGACTTTC,CASSSTGGSGANVLTF
.,.,TRBV12-3/TRBV12-4,TRBJ2-1,TGTGCCAGCAGCCACCGGGGGTTTACCTACAATGAGCAGTTCTTC,CASSHRGFTYNEQFF
TRBD2,.,TRBV2,TRBJ2-3,TGTGCCAGCACGGGGGGGCGGGTCACAGATACGCAGTATTTT,CASTGGRVTDTQYF
TRBD1,.,TRBV10-1,TRBJ2-3,TGCGCCAGCAGTCCGCAGGGGGTGGGCGCAGATACGCAGTATTTT,CASSPQGVGADTQYF
.,.,TRBV14,TRBJ1-1,TGTGCCAGCCGGAGGGGGTATGGGTTGGTTGACACTGAAGCTTTCTTT,CASRRGYGLVDTEAFF